A selection of T cell receptor beta chains follows, all from one sample in a study of blood T cells in healthy people across ages. Via MiXCR, TCRdb re-called the 5' RACE reads, giving one row per CDR3 protein. The sample carries roughly 1.5 million distinct CDR3 sequences, roughly two fifths recorded once. Source material: blood. The origin of the receptors is a woman between 18 and 29 years old in good health. The CDR3 runs from the conserved cysteine through the conserved F or W. D genes are given only for firm matches. Not all rows give a size; the values are once, few, many and, for expanded clones, a class.

v_gene: TRBV9
d_gene: NA
j_gene: TRBJ1-1
abundance: NA
CDR3nt: TGTGCCAGCAGCGTAGTCCAGGGTTTTACTGAAGCTTTCTTT
CDR3aa: CASSVVQGFTEAFF

v_gene: TRBV6-2/TRBV6-3
d_gene: NA
j_gene: TRBJ2-7
abundance: NA
CDR3nt: TGTGCCAGCAGTTACTCGGGCCAGGGGCGGTACGAGCAGTACTTC
CDR3aa: CASSYSGQGRYEQYF

v_gene: TRBV7-9
d_gene: NA
j_gene: TRBJ1-2
abundance: NA
CDR3nt: TGTGCCAGCAGCGAATACAGGGATGGCTACACCTTC
CDR3aa: CASSEYRDGYTF

v_gene: TRBV28
d_gene: TRBD1
j_gene: TRBJ1-4
abundance: few
CDR3nt: TGTGCCAGCAGCCCGACAGGGGCTAATGAAAAACTGTTTTTT
CDR3aa: CASSPTGANEKLFF

v_gene: TRBV20-1
d_gene: TRBD2
j_gene: TRBJ2-7
abundance: NA
CDR3nt: TGCAGTGCTATAGGACTAGCGGGAGCCCAAATCGCCTACGAGCAGTACTTC
CDR3aa: CSAIGLAGAQIAYEQYF

v_gene: TRBV29-1
d_gene: NA
j_gene: TRBJ2-7
abundance: few
CDR3nt: TGCAGCGTCGACAGGAACAATGAGCAGTACTTC
CDR3aa: CSVDRNNEQYF

v_gene: TRBV12-3/TRBV12-4
d_gene: TRBD1
j_gene: TRBJ1-2
abundance: NA
CDR3nt: TGTGCCGGAGGACAGGGGTGGGATGGCTACACCTTC
CDR3aa: CAGGQGWDGYTF

v_gene: TRBV7-2
d_gene: TRBD1
j_gene: TRBJ2-7
abundance: few
CDR3nt: TGTGCCAGCAGCTGGTCCAACCAACGACAGGGGGCTTTGTACTTC
CDR3aa: CASSWSNQRQGALYF

v_gene: TRBV28
d_gene: TRBD1
j_gene: TRBJ1-5
abundance: NA
CDR3nt: TGTGCCAGCAGCCGGCGACAGGGCGATTATAGCAATCAGCCCCAGCATTTT
CDR3aa: CASSRRQGDYSNQPQHF

v_gene: TRBV10-3
d_gene: NA
j_gene: TRBJ1-2
abundance: NA
CDR3nt: TGTGCCATCAGACCGGGTCTACCCGGTGGCTACACCTTC
CDR3aa: CAIRPGLPGGYTF

v_gene: TRBV10-3
d_gene: NA
j_gene: TRBJ2-2
abundance: NA
CDR3nt: TGTGCCATCAGTGTCCAGGATGCGGACACCGGGGAGCTGTTTTTT
CDR3aa: CAISVQDADTGELFF

v_gene: TRBV11-2
d_gene: NA
j_gene: TRBJ2-7
abundance: NA
CDR3nt: TGTGCCAGCAGCTTAGGGCCAGGTGACAACAATGAGCAGTACTTC
CDR3aa: CASSLGPGDNNEQYF

v_gene: TRBV20-1
d_gene: TRBD1
j_gene: TRBJ2-5
abundance: NA
CDR3nt: TGCAGTGCTAGAGGCCGGGACAGAGAATTAGAGACCCAGTACTTC
CDR3aa: CSARGRDRELETQYF

v_gene: TRBV28
d_gene: NA
j_gene: TRBJ1-2
abundance: NA
CDR3nt: TGTGCCAGCAGTTCGCGGGACAAATTCCACTATGGCTACACCTTC
CDR3aa: CASSSRDKFHYGYTF

v_gene: TRBV7-2
d_gene: TRBD2
j_gene: TRBJ2-7
abundance: few
CDR3nt: TGTGCCAGCAGCATCGATGGGCTAGCGGCCTACGAGCAGTACTTC
CDR3aa: CASSIDGLAAYEQYF

v_gene: TRBV20-1
d_gene: NA
j_gene: TRBJ2-7
abundance: NA
CDR3nt: TGCAGTGCTAGACCAACAGGGGGGGGTCACGAGCAGTACTTC
CDR3aa: CSARPTGGGHEQYF

v_gene: TRBV28
d_gene: NA
j_gene: TRBJ2-2
abundance: few
CDR3nt: TGTGCCAGCAAAGGGCCCACCGGGGAGCTGTTTTTT
CDR3aa: CASKGPTGELFF

v_gene: TRBV2
d_gene: NA
j_gene: TRBJ2-7
abundance: NA
CDR3nt: TGTGCCAGCAATGAAAAAGGCGACGAGCAGTACTTC
CDR3aa: CASNEKGDEQYF

v_gene: TRBV12-3/TRBV12-4
d_gene: TRBD1
j_gene: TRBJ1-4
abundance: NA
CDR3nt: TGTGCCAGCCGCACCCAGGGGGCGGGTAATGAAAAACTGTTTTTT
CDR3aa: CASRTQGAGNEKLFF

v_gene: TRBV20-1
d_gene: TRBD1
j_gene: TRBJ1-5
abundance: few
CDR3nt: TGCAGTGCTAGGCCACAGGGGCTGGACTATCAGCCCCAGCATTTT
CDR3aa: CSARPQGLDYQPQHF

v_gene: TRBV20-1
d_gene: TRBD2
j_gene: TRBJ2-3
abundance: NA
CDR3nt: TGCAGTGCTAGAGATGCTAGCGGGAGGACAGATACGCAGTATTTT
CDR3aa: CSARDASGRTDTQYF

v_gene: TRBV6-1
d_gene: NA
j_gene: TRBJ2-1
abundance: NA
CDR3nt: TGTGCCAGCAGTGGGGTCGGTGCTCGATACAATGAGCAGTTCTTC
CDR3aa: CASSGVGARYNEQFF

v_gene: TRBV5-6
d_gene: TRBD1
j_gene: TRBJ2-3
abundance: once
CDR3nt: TGTGCCAGCAGCTTAGGGACAGGGGACCCCACAGATACGCAGTATTTT
CDR3aa: CASSLGTGDPTDTQYF

v_gene: TRBV28
d_gene: NA
j_gene: TRBJ1-1
abundance: NA
CDR3nt: TGTGCCAGCAGTTTATGGGGGACGAACACTGAAGCTTTCTTT
CDR3aa: CASSLWGTNTEAFF

v_gene: TRBV20-1
d_gene: NA
j_gene: TRBJ2-1
abundance: NA
CDR3nt: TGCAGTGGGGAGGAGGACCTCTACAATGAGCAGTTCTTC
CDR3aa: CSGEEDLYNEQFF

v_gene: TRBV6-2/TRBV6-3
d_gene: NA
j_gene: TRBJ2-7
abundance: NA
CDR3nt: TGTGCCAGCAGTTACACTAGAGGGAGTTACGAGCAGTACTTC
CDR3aa: CASSYTRGSYEQYF